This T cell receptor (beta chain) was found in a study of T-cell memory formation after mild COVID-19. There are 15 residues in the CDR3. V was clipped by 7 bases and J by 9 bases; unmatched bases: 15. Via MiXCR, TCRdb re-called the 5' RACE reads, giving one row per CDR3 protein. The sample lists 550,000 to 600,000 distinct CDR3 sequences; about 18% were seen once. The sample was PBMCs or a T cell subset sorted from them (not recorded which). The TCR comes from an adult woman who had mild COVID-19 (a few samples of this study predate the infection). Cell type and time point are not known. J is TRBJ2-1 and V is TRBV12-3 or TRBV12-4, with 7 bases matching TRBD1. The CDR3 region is CASTPTPNRGLEQFF. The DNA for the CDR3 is TGTGCCAGCACCCCGACCCCAAATAGGGGGCTTGAGCAGTTCTTC.